Listed below are T cell receptor beta chains from one sample, sequenced in a study of human T cells and chemical hapten exposure. MiXCR, applied by TCRdb to the RACE reads, yields one record per CDR3 protein. This table holds some 170,000 distinct CDR3 sequences, roughly 25% found once. Sequences were derived from whole blood, sampled in connection with sensitization to the hapten diphenylcyclopropenone (DPC). All receptors derive from a young woman with alopecia areata. Some clones in this sample may be carry-over from other donors' samples. The CDR3 runs from the conserved cysteine through the conserved F or W. The order of the fields is CDR3 length, clone size, J gene, V gene, D gene, CDR3 protein, CDR3 DNA. A D gene is named only where the DNA matches it firmly. Only some rows state a clone size, as once, few, many or a class for expanded clones.

length: 15
size: few
J: TRBJ2-3
V: TRBV5-1
D: TRBD2
CDR3: CASSFGSGSTDTQYF
DNA: TGCGCCAGCAGCTTCGGTAGCGGGAGTACAGATACGCAGTATTTT

length: 18
size: .
J: TRBJ1-2
V: TRBV2
D: .
CDR3: CASSERAGGAVVNYGYTF
DNA: TGTGCCAGCAGTGAACGAGCGGGGGGGGCAGTCGTGAACTATGGCTACACCTTC

length: 14
size: .
J: TRBJ1-6
V: TRBV6-5
D: .
CDR3: CASSGGVNNSPLHF
DNA: TGTGCCAGCAGTGGCGGGGTTAATAATTCACCCCTCCACTTT

length: 14
size: many
J: TRBJ2-5
V: TRBV29-1
D: .
CDR3: CSASPGSLQETQYF
DNA: TGCAGCGCAAGCCCGGGGAGCCTTCAAGAGACCCAGTACTTC

length: 15
size: .
J: TRBJ2-1
V: TRBV10-3
D: .
CDR3: CAISDGRAVGNEQFF
DNA: TGTGCCATCAGTGACGGCAGGGCGGTTGGCAATGAGCAGTTCTTC

length: 13
size: .
J: TRBJ2-3
V: TRBV6-2/TRBV6-3
D: .
CDR3: CASSYRGTDTQYF
DNA: TGTGCCAGCAGTTACCGAGGCACAGATACGCAGTATTTT

length: 13
size: few
J: TRBJ1-1
V: TRBV29-1
D: .
CDR3: CSVRDREQGGAFF
DNA: TGCAGCGTGCGGGACCGGGAACAGGGAGGGGCTTTCTTT

length: 13
size: .
J: TRBJ2-7
V: TRBV29-1
D: .
CDR3: CSVLVTGLNEQYF
DNA: TGCAGCGTTTTGGTGACAGGCTTGAACGAGCAGTACTTC

length: 15
size: few
J: TRBJ2-1
V: TRBV4-1
D: TRBD2
CDR3: CASSPTSGSSWEQFF
DNA: TGCGCCAGCAGCCCCACTAGCGGGAGTAGTTGGGAGCAGTTCTTC

length: 15
size: .
J: TRBJ2-5
V: TRBV7-2
D: .
CDR3: CASSLTPTLQETQYF
DNA: TGTGCCAGCAGCTTGACTCCAACCCTGCAAGAGACCCAGTACTTC

length: 15
size: .
J: TRBJ2-3
V: TRBV20-1
D: TRBD2
CDR3: CSATPRGGRGDTQYF
DNA: TGCAGTGCCACGCCGCGGGGGGGCCGGGGAGATACGCAGTATTTT

length: 14
size: few
J: TRBJ2-6
V: TRBV29-1
D: .
CDR3: CSVGGLSGANVLTF
DNA: TGCAGCGTTGGGGGACTCTCTGGGGCCAACGTCCTGACTTTC

length: 12
size: .
J: TRBJ2-7
V: TRBV3-1
D: .
CDR3: CASSPNFREQYF
DNA: TGTGCCAGCAGCCCCAATTTTCGGGAGCAGTACTTC

length: 14
size: .
J: TRBJ1-1
V: TRBV7-2
D: .
CDR3: CASSFGSKFTEAFF
DNA: TGTGCCAGCAGCTTCGGCAGTAAATTTACTGAAGCTTTCTTT

length: 14
size: few
J: TRBJ1-1
V: TRBV4-1
D: .
CDR3: CASSHSVMNTEAFF
DNA: TGCGCCAGCAGCCACTCCGTAATGAACACTGAAGCTTTCTTT

length: 16
size: few
J: TRBJ2-3
V: TRBV4-2
D: .
CDR3: CASSQRIAEYTDTQYF
DNA: TGTGCCAGCAGCCAACGGATAGCGGAGTACACAGATACGCAGTATTTT

length: 13
size: .
J: TRBJ2-3
V: TRBV5-6
D: .
CDR3: CASSGEPGDTQYF
DNA: TGTGCCAGCAGCGGGGAGCCGGGAGATACGCAGTATTTT

length: 13
size: few
J: TRBJ2-7
V: TRBV5-1
D: .
CDR3: CASSLVGGSEQYF
DNA: TGCGCCAGCAGCTTGGTGGGTGGCAGCGAGCAGTACTTC

length: 13
size: few
J: TRBJ2-3
V: TRBV4-1
D: .
CDR3: CASSPGREDTQYF
DNA: TGCGCCAGCAGCCCAGGAAGGGAGGATACGCAGTATTTT

length: 15
size: few
J: TRBJ2-3
V: TRBV6-5
D: .
CDR3: CASSPDSLYTDTQYF
DNA: TGTGCCAGCAGTCCTGATTCTCTTTATACAGATACGCAGTATTTT

length: 15
size: once
J: TRBJ1-1
V: TRBV7-2
D: TRBD1
CDR3: CASSTDRSLNTEAFF
DNA: TGTGCCAGCAGCACGGACAGGTCACTGAACACTGAAGCTTTCTTT

length: 11
size: many
J: TRBJ1-2
V: TRBV29-1
D: .
CDR3: CSVASRYGYTF
DNA: TGCAGCGTTGCGAGCAGATATGGCTACACCTTC